This TCR beta chain came from a study of T cells after yellow fever vaccination (dated by TCRdb to about 2019). For the study in its entirety: The SMART-Seq v4 Ultra Low Input RNA kit was used to prepare libraries from fractions with low cell numbers. To track T-cell clones before and after primary and booster YFV17D yellow fever vaccination, bulk TCR alpha and beta repertoires were sequenced longitudinally. Bulk PBMC replicates and cell subsets were isolated from blood drawn at multiple timepoints before and after both primary and secondary immunization. The cohort comprised two healthy male donors, one aged 18 to 30 and one aged 30 to 40 years. The research as a whole found: A small share of clonotypes occurred in both CD4 and CD8 compartments, likely arising from convergent recombination. After the booster, most of the clones that had expanded following primary vaccination were detected again (roughly 96% of CD4 and 80% to 90% of CD8), which suggests that memory was broadly maintained. Compared with the primary T-cell response, the secondary T-cell response was weaker but faster, peaking on day 5 rather than day 15. Because abundant contaminating clonotypes from the bulk population could be contained in FACS-sorted repertoires, computational filtering was required. Because the study included only a couple of donors, the extent to which the findings can be generalized is limited.

Sequenced using an Illumina NovaSeq 6000. TCR cDNA was made using 5'RACE template switching, a step that added a universal primer site and unique molecular identifiers. Priming of cDNA synthesis was performed from both the TCR alpha and TCR beta constant segments. Library amplification used two PCR steps, and the second PCR step added sample barcodes and sequencing adapters. Sequencing of libraries was performed on Illumina HiSeq 2500 (2x100 bp) or NovaSeq (2x150 bp). The paper's processing steps were these. MIGEC was used to demultiplex reads and collapse the reads into UMI consensus sequences, and MiXCR was used for V(D)J alignment. Clonotypes responding to the vaccine were identified with edgeR on replicate PBMC samples, with the criteria of FDR below 0.01 and a log2 fold change above 5 up to day 15. Each bulk clonotype was labeled CD4 or CD8 based on which sequenced repertoire, CD4 or CD8, contained the clonotype at higher abundance. TCRdb reworked the public reads: Q25 trimming with fastp, MiXCR clone assembly, productive beta chains retained. Identical CDR3 protein sequences are pooled into one entry, listed with their most common genes and DNA. The V and J calls and clone size come from TCRdb's table, not from the authors' own analysis. This sample lists 150,000 to 200,000 distinct CDR3 sequences; roughly a tenth were detected once. Roughly 36% of the sample lies in the top ten.

This clonotype was counted a few times. No antigen is known for it. The sample holds no much larger clone one base away, and base qualities are not on file. Looking up the germline V gene yields CDR1 SGDLS and CDR2 YYNGEE. Reading from cysteine to phenylalanine, the CDR3 counts 16 amino acids. The CDR3 DNA has 48 bases and is translated from base 1. Trimming accounts for 3 bases at V and 0 bases at J, while the number of junction bases matched to no gene is 5. The intended sense of this specimen's treatment or condition label: live attenuated yellow fever vaccine strain. PBMCs were isolated from peripheral blood using a standard Ficoll-Paque protocol. CD4 and CD8 T-cell fractions were isolated with Dynabeads CD4 and CD8 positive selection kits. TriZol was used to extract RNA from bulk PBMCs, from CD4 and CD8 fractions, and from dextramer-positive and dextramer-negative fractions.

The chain is encoded by TRBV9 joined to TRBJ1-1; the junction holds 10 bases that match TRBD1. Sequences were derived from CD8+ T cells sorted from PBMCs, sampled 45 days after the yellow fever booster vaccination. This clonotype was obtained from a man aged 18-30 years who received the YFV17D yellow fever vaccine. The CDR3 in this case is CASSEGTGVLNTEAFF. The DNA sequence is given as TGTGCCAGCAGCGAAGGGACAGGGGTATTGAACACTGAAGCTTTCTTT.